A selection of T cell receptor beta chains follows, all from one sample in a study of human T cells and chemical hapten exposure. TCRdb re-analysed the RACE reads in MiXCR, keeping a single row per CDR3 protein. Of about 110,000 distinct CDR3 sequences listed, 12% were seen once; the top ten hold over 1.5%. Sample: whole blood, taken in connection with sensitization to the hapten diphenylcyclopropenone (DPC). The source of these receptors is a woman in her 50s with alopecia areata. Some clones in this sample may be carry-over from other donors' samples. CDR3s leave out the opening cysteine and the closing phenylalanine or tryptophan. D genes are given only for firm matches.

D gene,V gene,J gene,CDR3 protein
NA,TRBV28,TRBJ2-3,ASSLRGLRDTQY
TRBD1,TRBV20-1,TRBJ1-4,SARRGTGQEKLF
NA,TRBV18,TRBJ1-1,ASSPPQGRRNTEAF
NA,TRBV14,TRBJ2-5,ASSQDGRYQETQY
TRBD1,TRBV5-1,TRBJ2-3,ASSPGDRGRDTQY
NA,TRBV4-2,TRBJ2-1,ASSQDSLATGAYNEQF
TRBD2,TRBV4-2,TRBJ2-1,ASSQEERGGFYNEQF
NA,TRBV28,TRBJ2-3,ASSSAGTPGTDTQY
TRBD1,TRBV6-2/TRBV6-3,TRBJ2-1,ASSYLGTEDNEQF
NA,TRBV12-3/TRBV12-4,TRBJ2-5,ASSLLTAVETQY
NA,TRBV20-1,TRBJ2-3,SVLADTDTQY
NA,TRBV7-9,TRBJ1-1,ASSLVGQTKAF
NA,TRBV5-1,TRBJ2-4,ASSRTGSTGWDKNIQY
NA,TRBV6-2/TRBV6-3,TRBJ2-7,ASRTGTSIPHEQY
NA,TRBV4-1,TRBJ2-1,ASSQLSEEYNEQF
NA,TRBV2,TRBJ2-7,ASSESGRGYEQY
NA,TRBV20-1,TRBJ2-7,SAKGLEGTLREKY
NA,TRBV6-2/TRBV6-3,TRBJ1-1,ASSSPLAVSTEAF
NA,TRBV29-1,TRBJ2-2,SVEPPTGELF
TRBD2,TRBV11-2,TRBJ2-2,ASSPWASGNTGELF
NA,TRBV18,TRBJ2-5,ASSPTQTTLEETQY
TRBD1,TRBV29-1,TRBJ1-1,SVGAGGEAF
TRBD1,TRBV9,TRBJ1-1,ASSVGQGYEAF